This T cell receptor (beta chain) originates from a study of T cell responses to AZD1222 COVID-19 vaccine. The assay was immunoSEQ multiplex PCR, and TCRdb's table has in-frame clones only and misses some. This table holds over 100,000 clones, 75% to 90% found once. This clone appeared once. Germline V lookup: CDR1 MNHEY, CDR2 SMNVEV (reference sequence). CDR3 length: 10 residues. V lost 8 bases and J lost 4, with 3 bases in between. The specimen comprised peripheral blood, sampled on day 0 of AZD1222 vaccination. The TCR sequence derives from an adult in good health. V is TRBV27 and J is TRBJ2-1; unclear D gene. The CDR3 loop reads CASGYNEQFF. The CDR3 DNA follows: TGTGCCAGCGGGTACAATGAGCAGTTCTTC.